This T cell receptor beta chain comes out of a study of PD-1 blockade in classical Hodgkin lymphoma. Some clones are missing from TCRdb's copy, which holds only in-frame ones; the method was immunoSEQ multiplex PCR. The sample includes approximately 93,000 clones, around four fifths of them seen just once. The CDR3 contains 16 residues. V was clipped by 3 bases and J by 8 bases, with 19 bases between them. In germline, CDR1 is LNHNV, CDR2 YYDKDF (reference sequence). Time point of the sample: cycle 4 day 1 (C4D1), after six to seven weeks of nivolumab. Every patient was affected by relapse after autologous stem cell transplantation, while exposure to brentuximab vedotin was not uniform. A few counts support this clone.

The J gene is TRBJ1-4, the V gene TRBV15, with unresolved D. The sequences come from peripheral blood mononuclear cells (PBMCs), collected before the fourth cycle of nivolumab. This TCR was sampled from a human donor with classical Hodgkin lymphoma. In DNA, the CDR3 is TGTGCCACCAGCAGCACTTCCGGAAATTCGCCGGAAAAACTGTTTTTT. The encoded protein is CATSSTSGNSPEKLFF.